The 26 T cell receptor beta chains below come from one sample, sequenced in a study of regulatory T cells in long-lasting Graves disease. Time point reported: newly diagnosed GD, antithyroid drugs for less than 3 months. The TCR library used RNA extracted from PBMCs. For TCR beta, libraries came from iRepertoire HTBI primers and Arm-PCR of CDR3 regions. One entry per CDR3 protein results from TCRdb running MiXCR on the multiplex PCR reads. This sample has 450,000 to 600,000 distinct CDR3 sequences, with about 13% found just once. These data were likewise used in another study, on T cells in Graves' hyperthyroidism and ophthalmopathy.

The sequencing here drew on peripheral blood mononuclear cells (PBMCs), taken at new diagnosis, from a patient treated with antithyroid drugs. Receptor source: a man younger than 40 with Graves disease.

V is TRBV24-1 and J is TRBJ2-1; D possibly corresponds to TRBD2 (5 bases). CDR3 length equals 16 residues. The V gene lost 3 bases and the J gene lost 4 bases, with 15 bases spanning the gap. Germline CDR1 and CDR2: KGHDR and SFDVKD. The CDR3 DNA sequence: TGTGCCACCAGTGATGCCTTCGTGGGAGAGTACAATGAGCAGTTCTTC. Translation: CATSDAFVGEYNEQFF.

This chain uses TRBV28 with TRBJ2-7; TRBD2 agrees at 13 bases. The J call is uncertain, as TRBJ2-3 better fits the DNA end. In germline, CDR1 is MDHEN, CDR2 SYDVKM. The CDR3 is 17 amino acids. The CDR3 here is CASSPHSGLAGFDTQYF. The CDR3 region has the DNA TGTGCCAGCAGTCCACACTCGGGACTAGCGGGATTTGATACGCAGTATTTT.

There are many counts of this clonotype. This sequence joins TRBV27 and TRBJ1-6; D is ambiguous. Germline V gene sequence: CDR1 MNHEY, CDR2 SMNVEV (reference sequence). Trimming took off 2 bases at V and 6 bases at J, with 11 bases between the two ends. CDR3 length: 15 amino acids. The CDR3 nucleotides are TGTGCCAGCAGTTTAGAAGGGAGCGCTAATTCACCCCTCCACTTT. The encoded protein is CASSLEGSANSPLHF.

This clonotype was seen a handful of times. The rearrangement uses TRBV18 and TRBJ2-1, with 12 bases lining up with TRBD2. This CDR3 is 16 amino acids long. The V and J ends lost 0 bases and 3 bases, in that order; junction bases with no gene match: 0. Germline loops: CDR1 KGHSH, CDR2 LQKENI. CDR3 bases: TGTGCCAGCTCACCACCGACTAGCGGGGGCTACAATGAGCAGTTCTTC. It translates to CASSPPTSGGYNEQFF.

This clonotype appeared a few times. A junction end diverges from the germline sequence, so it may reflect a read error. V is TRBV12-3 or TRBV12-4 and J is TRBJ2-5, with TRBD1 matching over 7 bases. This CDR3 comprises 13 residues. CDR3 sequence reads: CASRLGGGETQYF. In DNA form, the CDR3 reads TGTGCCAGCAGGTTAGGGGGCGGAGAGACCCAGTACTTC.

The chain recombines TRBV19 with TRBJ2-5; weak D call: TRBD2 (6 bases). Looked up from germline, CDR1 is LNHDA and CDR2 is SQIVND (reference sequence). This CDR3 region has 14 residues. The ends were cut back, 6 bases at V and 2 bases at J, with 13 bases in the middle. The CDR3 nucleotides read TGTGCCAGTAGCCCGACTAGACAGCAAGAGACCCAGTACTTC. Amino acids: CASSPTRQQETQYF.

The table lists this clonotype with a few counts. The V gene is TRBV9, the J gene TRBJ2-2; TRBD1 is a possible D gene (5 bases). Germline CDR1 and CDR2: SGDLS and YYNGEE. This CDR3 is 15 amino acids long. The V end was cut by 4 bases, the J end by 1 base, with 11 bases between. The CDR3 spells CASSPQGQNTGELFF. CDR3 sequence (DNA): TGTGCCAGCAGCCCCCAGGGCCAGAACACCGGGGAGCTGTTTTTT. The variable domain in full, completed from reference TRBV9 and TRBJ2-2, reads DSGVTQTPKHLITATGQRVTLRCSPRSGDLSVYWYQQSLDQGLQFLIQYYNGEERAKGNILERFSAQQFPDLHSELNLSSLELGDSALYFCASSPQGQNTGELFFGEGSRLTVL.

This clonotype was counted a few times. This chain connects TRBV7-7 to TRBJ1-5, with D perhaps TRBD1 (6 bases). With 11 bases removed from V and 3 bases from J, the gap between germline ends came to 14 bases. CDR1 is SSHAT and CDR2 is FNYEAQ in the germline V gene (reference sequence). This CDR3 contains 13 residues. The CDR3 here is CAGIGQHNQPQHF. Here the CDR3 DNA reads TGTGCCGGAATCGGACAGCACAATCAGCCCCAGCATTTT.

This clonotype was detected only a few times. This chain joins TRBV18 and TRBJ2-5; D uncertain. Germline assignment: CDR1 KGHSH and CDR2 LQKENI. V was cut by 6 bases and J by 3 bases, with 20 bases left in between. The CDR3 extends over 16 amino acids. CDR3: CASSPTNSQAKETQYF. The CDR3 nucleotides are TGTGCCAGCTCCCCAACAAACAGCCAAGCTAAAGAGACCCAGTACTTC.

This clonotype occurred many times. J is TRBJ1-1 and V is TRBV2; TRBD1 matches at 9 bases. With 6 bases clipped from V and 1 base from J, the junction kept 0 bases outside the gene matches. The CDR3 runs 13 residues. CDR1 and CDR2 from the germline V gene are SNHLY and FYNNEI. The CDR3 DNA is TGTGCCAGCAGGGACAGGGGGAACACTGAAGCTTTCTTT. Its protein is CASRDRGNTEAFF.

This clonotype was detected ten times or more. The genes are TRBV2 and TRBJ2-7; no definite D call. The CDR3 spans 11 residues. CDR1 is SNHLY, CDR2 FYNNEI, per germline. The V end lost 1 base, the J end lost 6 bases, and 4 bases lay between the germline ends. The CDR3 nucleotides are TGTGCCAGCAGTGAAGGGGTCGAGCAGTACTTC. It encodes CASSEGVEQYF.

This clonotype was seen only a few times. A clone one base away is much larger, so this may be a read error. The chain links TRBV27 to TRBJ2-7, with D perhaps matching TRBD1 (6 bases). Germline CDR1 reads MNHEY; CDR2 reads SMNVEV (reference sequence). The CDR3 has 15 residues. The CDR3 region has the DNA TGTACCAGCAGTCCTTACACAGGGTCAGGCGACGAGCAGTACTTC. Translating gives CTSSPYTGSGDEQYF.

The sample holds a few counts of this clonotype. V gene TRBV30 combines with J gene TRBJ1-5; possible D gene TRBD1, 5 bases. Germline values: CDR1 GTSNPN, CDR2 SVGIG (reference sequence). The CDR3 consists of 15 residues. Trimming took 3 bases from V and 2 from J, leaving 14 bases between them. In DNA, the CDR3 is TGTGCCTGGAGACCCCAGGGTGTGGGCAATCAGCCCCAGCATTTT. Translated, it gives CAWRPQGVGNQPQHF.

This clonotype was seen ten or more times. This sequence joins TRBV3-1 and TRBJ2-3; D is possibly TRBD2 (6 bases). Trimming cost V 4 bases and J 2 bases, with 25 bases left between them. This CDR3 is built from 19 residues. Germline V lookup: CDR1 LGHDT, CDR2 YNNKEL (reference sequence). CDR3 bases: TGTGCCAGCAGCCCTCCTTCCATTCGGGACTTGTTTTACACAGATACGCAGTATTTT. It yields the protein CASSPPSIRDLFYTDTQYF.

The rearrangement links TRBV4-2 to TRBJ2-3, with D perhaps TRBD2 (6 bases). Trimming cost V 0 bases and J 6 bases, with 10 bases left between them. The CDR3 totals 14 residues. Looked up from germline, CDR1 is LGHNA and CDR2 is YNFKEQ. CDR3 sequence (DNA): TGTGCCAGCAGCCAAGAACTAGCTTTGGATACGCAGTATTTT. This translates into CASSQELALDTQYF.

The table lists this clonotype with a few counts. This rearrangement joins TRBV29-1 to TRBJ1-6; tentatively, D is TRBD1 (6 bases). Trimming pared 7 bases from V and 3 bases from J, leaving 16 bases between. The germline gives CDR1 SQVTM, CDR2 ANQGSEA. The CDR3 is 15 amino acids. CDR3 residues: CSAYNRDFYNSPLHF. The CDR3 bases are TGCAGCGCATACAACAGGGATTTCTATAATTCACCCCTCCACTTT.

This clonotype has a count of ten or more. The rearrangement links TRBV20-1 to TRBJ2-4; D remains unclear. In germline, CDR1 is DFQATT, CDR2 SNEGSKA (reference sequence). V shed 5 bases and J shed 1 base, with 15 bases lying between them. This CDR3 is 15 amino acids long. The CDR3 loop is CSAPLVGIAKNIQYF. The CDR3 DNA is TGCAGTGCTCCCTTAGTGGGGATTGCCAAAAACATTCAGTACTTC.

In its sample, this clonotype was seen many times. The V and J genes are TRBV12-3 or TRBV12-4 and TRBJ1-2; TRBD1 matches at 7 bases. This CDR3 has 14 residues. Trimming removed 6 bases from V and 8 bases from J; junction bases left unmatched: 12. CDR3 sequence: CASRSLEDREGYTF. In nucleotides, the CDR3 is TGTGCCAGCAGGTCCCTCGAAGACAGGGAAGGCTACACCTTC.

In DNA form, the CDR3 reads TGTGCCAGCAGCTTGGAGGGAAATACTCAGCCCCAGCATTTT. This encodes CASSLEGNTQPQHF. The V gene is TRBV5-4, the J gene TRBJ1-5; no firm D call. Germline V gene sequence: CDR1 SGHNT, CDR2 YYREEE (reference sequence). V lost 0 bases to trimming and J lost 6 bases, with 10 bases between them. The CDR3 consists of 14 residues. The variable domain in full, with the rest retrieved from reference TRBV5-4 and TRBJ1-5, is ETGVTQSPTHLIKTRGQQVTLRCSSQSGHNTVSWYQQALGQGPQFIFQYYREEENGRGNFPPRFSGLQFPNYSSELNVNALELDDSALYLCASSLEGNTQPQHFGDGTRLSIL.

The chain has TRBV19 and TRBJ2-7, with 8 nucleotides matching TRBD2. Looked up from germline, CDR1 is LNHDA and CDR2 is SQIVND (reference sequence). The CDR3 is 18 amino acids. V lost 3 bases, J lost 5 bases, and 18 bases stayed unmatched. CDR3 in amino acids: CASSILTRLAGGLHEQYF. CDR3 DNA sequence: TGTGCCAGTAGTATCCTAACCCGGCTAGCGGGTGGCCTTCACGAGCAGTACTTC.

This sequence joins TRBV6-1 and TRBJ1-4; TRBD1 matches 7 bases. The CDR3 spans 14 residues. Trimming took 6 bases from V and 7 from J; bases not matched to a gene: 8. The germline V gene encodes CDR1 MNHNS and CDR2 SASEGT. The CDR3, as DNA: TGTGCCAGCAGCAAGACAGGGTACGGTGAAAAACTGTTTTTT. Protein: CASSKTGYGEKLFF.

This clonotype was recorded many times. The J gene is TRBJ1-1, the V gene TRBV30; possibly TRBD1 for D (5 bases). Germline assignment: CDR1 GTSNPN and CDR2 SVGIG (reference sequence). The V end was cut by 3 bases, the J end by 4 bases, with 15 bases between. The CDR3 runs to 14 residues. This chain's CDR3 is CAWSLQGSSTEAFF. CDR3 nucleotides: TGTGCCTGGAGCCTTCAGGGATCAAGCACTGAAGCTTTCTTT.

In its sample, this clonotype was seen many times. J is TRBJ2-4 and V is TRBV20-1; no clear D gene. V dropped 0 bases and J dropped 3 bases, with 12 bases sitting between them. There are 15 residues in the CDR3. CDR1 DFQATT and CDR2 SNEGSKA come from the germline V gene (reference sequence). CDR3 DNA sequence: TGCAGTGCTAGAGATCCCGGACGGTACAAAAACATTCAGTACTTC. It translates to CSARDPGRYKNIQYF.

This clonotype has at least ten counts. The chain has TRBV20-1 and TRBJ2-7; D gene ambiguous. The CDR3 totals 10 residues. The germline V and J ends were trimmed by 6 bases and 5 bases, with 8 bases remaining between them. Germline-derived CDR1 and CDR2 are DFQATT and SNEGSKA (reference sequence). Written as DNA, the CDR3 is TGCAGTGCGTGTCCGAACGAGCAGTACTTC. It is translated as CSACPNEQYF.

The sample holds many counts of this clonotype. The V and J genes are TRBV12-3 or TRBV12-4 and TRBJ2-1, with unresolved D. Trimming shortened V by 1 base and J by 7 bases, and 8 bases separated the two germline ends. This CDR3 is 13 amino acids long. The DNA for the CDR3 is TGTGCCAGCAGTTTAGGTAGCCGTAATGAGCAGTTCTTC. Protein product: CASSLGSRNEQFF.

This clonotype was observed at least ten times. The chain links TRBV6-2 or TRBV6-3 to TRBJ2-2, with 8 bases that match TRBD2. The CDR3 extends over 16 amino acids. CDR1 MNHEY and CDR2 SVGEGT come from the germline V gene. Unmatched junction bases numbered 6, after V lost 4 bases and J lost 2 bases. The CDR3 protein is CASSSVLAANTGELFF. The CDR3 nucleotides read TGTGCCAGCAGTTCCGTACTAGCGGCAAACACCGGGGAGCTGTTTTTT.